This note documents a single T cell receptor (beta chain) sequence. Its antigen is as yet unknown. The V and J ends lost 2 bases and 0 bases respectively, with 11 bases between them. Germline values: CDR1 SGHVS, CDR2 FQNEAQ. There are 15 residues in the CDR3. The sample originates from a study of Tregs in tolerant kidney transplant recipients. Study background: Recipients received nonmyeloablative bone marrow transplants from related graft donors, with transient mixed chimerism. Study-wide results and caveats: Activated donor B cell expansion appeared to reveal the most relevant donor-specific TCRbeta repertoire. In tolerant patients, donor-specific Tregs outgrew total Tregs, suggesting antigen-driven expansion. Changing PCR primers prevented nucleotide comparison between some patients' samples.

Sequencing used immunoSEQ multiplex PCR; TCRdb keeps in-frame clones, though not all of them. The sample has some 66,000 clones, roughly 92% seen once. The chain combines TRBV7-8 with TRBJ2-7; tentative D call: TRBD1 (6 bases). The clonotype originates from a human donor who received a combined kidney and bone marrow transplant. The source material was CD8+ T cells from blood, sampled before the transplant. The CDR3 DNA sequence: TGTGCCAGCAGCTTAACAAGGACAGCCTCCTACGAGCAGTACTTC. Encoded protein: CASSLTRTASYEQYF.